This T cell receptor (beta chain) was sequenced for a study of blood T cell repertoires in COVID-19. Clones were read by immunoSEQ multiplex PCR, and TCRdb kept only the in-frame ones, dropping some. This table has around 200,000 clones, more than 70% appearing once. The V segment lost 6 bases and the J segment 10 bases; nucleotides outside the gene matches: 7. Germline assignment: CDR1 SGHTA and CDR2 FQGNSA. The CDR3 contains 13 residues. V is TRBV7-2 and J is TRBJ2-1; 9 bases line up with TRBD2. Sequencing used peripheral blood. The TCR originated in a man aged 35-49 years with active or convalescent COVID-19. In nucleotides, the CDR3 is TGTGCCAGCAGTCGTAGCGGGGGCGACGAGCAGTTCTTC. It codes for CASSRSGGDEQFF.